This passage covers 15 T cell receptor beta chains from one sample sequenced in a study of human T cells and chemical hapten exposure. Noted time point: pre-sensitization, week 0. As to treatment: therapeutic diphenylcyclopropenone sensitization with weekly scalp DPC. TCRdb re-derived calls from the RACE reads in MiXCR, one entry per CDR3 protein. Among a few hundred thousand distinct CDR3 sequences listed, approximately 5% were seen once. Source: whole blood, taken in connection with sensitization to the hapten diphenylcyclopropenone (DPC). These receptors were collected from a woman aged 18-29 years with alopecia areata. Some clones in this sample may be carry-over from other donors' samples.

There are a few counts of this clonotype. The chain joins TRBV6-6 to TRBJ1-5; D might be TRBD1 (5 bases). V was trimmed by 2 bases and J by 6 bases, leaving 17 bases between them. This CDR3 spans 16 amino acids. Looked up from germline, CDR1 is MNHNY and CDR2 is SVGAGI (reference sequence). The chain's CDR3 is CASSYSYQGGVQPQHF. The CDR3 bases are TGTGCCAGCAGTTACAGTTACCAGGGTGGGGTTCAGCCCCAGCATTTT.

This clonotype showed up many times. This chain links TRBV6-2 or TRBV6-3 with TRBJ1-1, with D unresolved. Per the germline V gene, CDR1 is MNHEY and CDR2 is SVGEGT. This CDR3 is 17 amino acids long. V was trimmed by 6 bases and J by 1 base, leaving 21 bases between them. CDR3 sequence (DNA): TGTGCCAGCAGCCCAACTGGCAAGAACCTAAAGAACACTGAAGCTTTCTTT. Translated, it gives CASSPTGKNLKNTEAFF.

This clonotype came up many times. The chain joins TRBV20-1 to TRBJ2-7, with TRBD2 matching over 10 bases. J lost 3 bases, V lost 1 base, and 3 bases had no gene match. Germline values: CDR1 DFQATT, CDR2 SNEGSKA (reference sequence). CDR3 length equals 14 residues. The CDR3 DNA is TGCAGTGCTAGAGGGCTAGCGGGGGACTACGAGCAGTACTTC. Residues: CSARGLAGDYEQYF.

This clonotype was counted at least ten times. The rearrangement joins TRBV6-2 or TRBV6-3 to TRBJ2-5, with D hard to call. V was cut by 7 bases and J by 5 bases, with 14 bases left in between. From germline, CDR1 is MNHEY and CDR2 SVGEGT. The CDR3 totals 13 residues. The CDR3 region is CASTTYLTETQYF. The CDR3 coding sequence is TGTGCCAGCACCACCTATTTAACTGAGACCCAGTACTTC.

The rearrangement links TRBV6-6 to TRBJ1-1; 10 bases fit TRBD1. Germline trimming cut 5 bases from V and 5 bases from J; bases unmatched to any gene: 11. CDR1 MNHNY and CDR2 SVGAGI come from the germline V gene (reference sequence). The CDR3 length is 16 residues. DNA of the CDR3: TGTGCCAGCAGTCCGACTCGACAGGGGGCGAGGACTGAAGCTTTCTTT. Protein: CASSPTRQGARTEAFF.

In its sample, this clonotype was seen many times. This chain joins TRBV20-1 and TRBJ2-7, with 12 positions matching TRBD2. The CDR3 sequence is 13 residues long. The germline V gene encodes CDR1 DFQATT and CDR2 SNEGSKA (reference sequence). The V and J ends lost 5 bases and 5 bases, in that order; junction bases with no gene match: 4. CDR3 sequence reads: CSAPTSGGDEQYF. In DNA, the CDR3 is TGCAGTGCTCCGACTAGCGGGGGCGACGAGCAGTACTTC.

This clonotype was seen a few times. The chain couples TRBV6-1 to TRBJ1-1; TRBD1 agrees at 11 bases. CDR3 length: 15 residues. V lost 9 bases to trimming and J lost 4 bases; unmatched junction nucleotides: 10. Per germline, CDR1 MNHNS and CDR2 SASEGT. The CDR3 DNA is TGTGCCAGTCGACGGGACAGGGGGTCGGGCACTGAAGCTTTCTTT. As protein: CASRRDRGSGTEAFF.

This clonotype was seen repeatedly, ten times or more. The rearrangement links TRBV20-1 to TRBJ1-6; 9 positions agree with TRBD1. With V trimmed by 3 bases and J by 4 bases, 1 base remained unmatched. Germline values: CDR1 DFQATT, CDR2 SNEGSKA (reference sequence). This CDR3 contains 14 residues. DNA of the CDR3: TGCAGTGCTAGGGGGACAGGGTATAATTCACCCCTCCACTTT. Translating gives CSARGTGYNSPLHF.

This clonotype was counted a few times. Being one base from a much bigger clone, this may be a read error. CDR3 sequence reads: CASSLGHVYGYTF. The CDR3 DNA sequence: TGTGCCAGCAGCTTAGGACATGTCTATGGCTACACCTTC. The rearrangement joins TRBV7-2 to TRBJ1-2; D is ambiguous. CDR1 and CDR2 (germline): SGHTA, FQGNSA. The CDR3 is made up of 13 amino acids. Trimming pared 1 base from V and 4 bases from J, leaving 7 bases between.

The chain is built from TRBV19 and TRBJ2-3; 9 bases match TRBD1. CDR3 length: 15 residues. V lost 8 bases, J lost 2 bases, and 8 bases stayed unmatched. Germline-derived CDR1 and CDR2 are LNHDA and SQIVND (reference sequence). CDR3 DNA sequence: TGTGCCAGTGCCGGGACAGGGTGGTACACAGATACGCAGTATTTT. Amino acids: CASAGTGWYTDTQYF.

This clonotype was observed a few times. V usage is TRBV6-1 and J usage is TRBJ2-5; 7 positions match TRBD2. Germline V lookup: CDR1 MNHNS, CDR2 SASEGT. Trimming at V came to 5 bases and at J to 7 bases, leaving 10 bases not matched to a gene. The length of the CDR3 is 14 residues. This CDR3 is CASSTLEGGGTQYF. DNA for the CDR3: TGTGCCAGCAGTACCTTAGAGGGCGGGGGGACCCAGTACTTC.

This clonotype was seen many times. The chain has TRBV20-1 and TRBJ1-1, with D unclear. Germline CDR1 is DFQATT and CDR2 is SNEGSKA (reference sequence). Trimming left V 3 bases short and J 1 base short, with 15 bases between. The CDR3 runs 15 residues. DNA of the CDR3: TGCAGTGCTAGCACTATTGACGGCAAGAACACTGAAGCTTTCTTT. Encoded protein: CSASTIDGKNTEAFF.

This clonotype was observed at least ten times. This rearrangement joins TRBV2 to TRBJ2-1; a weak D match, TRBD2 (6 bases). Between the trimmed V and J ends, which lost 5 bases and 4 bases, there was a span of 18 bases. The CDR3 sequence is 16 residues long. Germline values: CDR1 SNHLY, CDR2 FYNNEI. Written as DNA, the CDR3 is TGTGCCAGCAGTAAGGCTGGGGGGTCCCTTTACAATGAGCAGTTCTTC. This encodes CASSKAGGSLYNEQFF.

This clonotype has at least ten counts. V gene TRBV7-2 combines with J gene TRBJ1-5; 10 positions match TRBD1. The CDR3 sequence is 16 residues long. Germline values: CDR1 SGHTA, CDR2 FQGNSA. Trimming cost V 2 bases and J 2 bases; bases outside gene matches: 3. The DNA for the CDR3 is TGTGCCAGCAGCTTATATGGGACAGGGGGCAATCAGCCCCAGCATTTT. It specifies CASSLYGTGGNQPQHF.

This clonotype came up many times. The chain employs TRBV7-6 and TRBJ2-2; 9 bases match TRBD1. V shed 4 bases and J 6 bases; nucleotides not matched to a gene: 6. The CDR3 length is 15 residues. Germline V gives CDR1 SGHVS, CDR2 FNYEAQ. In nucleotides, the CDR3 is TGTGCCAGCAGCTCCCGACAGGGGGGCGCCGGGGAGCTGTTTTTT. Translation: CASSSRQGGAGELFF.